A single sample is the source of the 19 T cell receptor beta chains below, sequenced in a study of CD8 T cells in ankylosing spondylitis. MiXCR, applied by TCRdb to the 5' RACE reads, yields one record per CDR3 protein. The sample shows about 130,000 distinct CDR3 sequences, approximately 7.4% of them seen only once. What was sequenced was blood, either unsorted or a sorted T cell fraction (not recorded which). Every receptor here comes from a female donor with ankylosing spondylitis or in good health (not recorded which).

In this sample, this clonotype turned up many times. The chain carries TRBV20-1 and TRBJ1-1; perhaps TRBD1 as D (5 bases). There are 13 residues in the CDR3. Per germline, CDR1 DFQATT and CDR2 SNEGSKA (reference sequence). Trimming took off 6 bases at V and 0 bases at J, with 11 bases between the two ends. The DNA of the CDR3 is TGCAGTGCCGGACGGGACTTGAACACTGAAGCTTTCTTT. Protein: CSAGRDLNTEAFF.

This clonotype was picked up many times. The chain recombines TRBV20-1 with TRBJ1-3, with 7 bases fitting TRBD1. V lost 5 bases to trimming and J lost 4 bases; unmatched junction nucleotides: 5. The CDR3 runs to 13 residues. Germline V gene lookup returns CDR1 DFQATT and CDR2 SNEGSKA (reference sequence). CDR3 sequence (DNA): TGCAGTGCTGCCGGGACAGTGGGAAACACCATATATTTT. Its translation: CSAAGTVGNTIYF.

The sample holds many counts of this clonotype. This chain connects TRBV20-1 to TRBJ1-2, with 7 bases that match TRBD1. J was trimmed by 7 bases and V by 4 bases; bases with no gene match: 12. This CDR3 has 14 amino acids. Germline V gene lookup returns CDR1 DFQATT and CDR2 SNEGSKA (reference sequence). The CDR3 DNA sequence: TGCAGTGCTACTGTACAGGGGCCCGCAGGTGGCTACACCTTC. As protein: CSATVQGPAGGYTF.

The CDR3 here is CASSQDFGQDPTETQYF. For the CDR3, the DNA is TGTGCCAGCAGCCAAGATTTCGGACAGGACCCGACGGAGACCCAGTACTTC. The rearrangement joins TRBV3-1 to TRBJ2-5, with TRBD1 matching over 7 bases. The CDR3 is 17 residues long. V lost 0 bases, J lost 5 bases, and 12 bases stayed unmatched. Germline loops: CDR1 LGHDT, CDR2 YNNKEL (reference sequence).

This clonotype was detected many times. This chain connects TRBV20-1 to TRBJ2-7, with 15 bases aligning to TRBD2. Trimming removed 6 bases from V and 1 base from J; junction bases left unmatched: 4. Germline loops: CDR1 DFQATT, CDR2 SNEGSKA (reference sequence). This CDR3 contains 15 residues. CDR3 in amino acids: CSAPGTSGGSYEQYF. The CDR3 DNA reads TGCAGTGCCCCTGGGACTAGCGGGGGGTCCTACGAGCAGTACTTC.

This clonotype was counted at least ten times. The rearrangement joins TRBV9 to TRBJ2-7; D is ambiguous. The germline V gene encodes CDR1 SGDLS and CDR2 YYNGEE. V dropped 4 bases and J dropped 3 bases, with 17 bases sitting between them. The CDR3 totals 15 residues. The CDR3 loop reads CASSSIPGPVYEQYF. The CDR3 DNA is TGTGCCAGCAGCTCCATCCCCGGGCCCGTCTACGAGCAGTACTTC. The full variable domain, completed using reference TRBV9 and TRBJ2-7, is DSGVTQTPKHLITATGQRVTLRCSPRSGDLSVYWYQQSLDQGLQFLIQYYNGEERAKGNILERFSAQQFPDLHSELNLSSLELGDSALYFCASSSIPGPVYEQYFGPGTRLTVT.

This clonotype showed up many times. The DNA of the CDR3 is TGTGCCAGCAGCGTAGAAGGGACTCAGCCCCAGCATTTT. Protein: CASSVEGTQPQHF. The chain combines TRBV9 with TRBJ1-5, with D tentatively TRBD1 (5 bases). Germline V gene sequence: CDR1 SGDLS, CDR2 YYNGEE. With 0 bases removed from V and 6 bases from J, the gap between germline ends came to 7 bases. The CDR3 length is 13 residues.

This clonotype showed up many times. The chain employs TRBV3-1 and TRBJ2-7, with 7 bases aligning to TRBD1. The trim removed 1 base at V and 3 bases at J, leaving 9 bases unmatched. Germline CDR1 LGHDT, CDR2 YNNKEL (reference sequence). The CDR3 is 16 residues long. CDR3 protein: CASSQGSMTGIYEQYF. CDR3 in DNA: TGTGCCAGCAGCCAAGGTTCCATGACAGGGATCTACGAGCAGTACTTC.

This clonotype has at least ten counts. The gene calls are TRBV7-9 and TRBJ1-1; D ambiguous. Between the trimmed V and J ends, which lost 5 bases and 9 bases, there was a span of 10 bases. The CDR3 has 11 residues. Germline loops: CDR1 SEHNR, CDR2 FQNEAQ (reference sequence). The DNA for the CDR3 is TGTGCCAGCAGCCGGACGGAACAAGCTTTCTTT. It translates to CASSRTEQAFF.

This clonotype occurred many times. The J gene is TRBJ2-1, the V gene TRBV6-4; tentative D call: TRBD1 (6 bases). V lost 2 bases to trimming and J lost 0 bases, with 8 bases between them. Germline V gives CDR1 MRHNA, CDR2 SNTAGT. The CDR3 covers 15 residues. Written as DNA, the CDR3 is TGTGCCAGCAGTGACGGGACAAGCTCCTACAATGAGCAGTTCTTC. This gives the protein CASSDGTSSYNEQFF.

This clonotype occurred many times. This chain joins TRBV28 and TRBJ1-6; D unclear. The ends were cut back, 5 bases at V and 7 bases at J, with 21 bases in the middle. CDR3 length: 17 residues. The germline gives CDR1 MDHEN, CDR2 SYDVKM. The CDR3 is CASSPLVFRGNNSPLHF. CDR3 nucleotides: TGTGCCAGCAGTCCACTAGTATTCAGAGGAAACAATTCACCCCTCCACTTT. The full variable domain, rest sourced from reference TRBV28 and TRBJ1-6, is DVKVTQSSRYLVKRTGEKVFLECVQDMDHENMFWYRQDPGLGLRLIYFSYDVKMKEKGDIPEGYSVSREKKERFSLILESASTNQTSMYLCASSPLVFRGNNSPLHFGNGTRLTVT.

This clonotype was found many times. V usage is TRBV4-2 and J usage is TRBJ1-1; D call uncertain. The germline CDR1 and CDR2 sequences are LGHNA and YNFKEQ. The CDR3 is made up of 13 amino acids. Trimming removed 0 bases at V and 5 bases at J, with 7 bases between. CDR3 amino acids: CASSQEKRTEAFF. In DNA, the CDR3 is TGTGCCAGCAGCCAAGAGAAACGGACTGAAGCTTTCTTT.

This clonotype appeared many times. This rearrangement joins TRBV20-1 to TRBJ2-7; the D is unclear. Germline V gene sequence: CDR1 DFQATT, CDR2 SNEGSKA (reference sequence). The CDR3 has 11 residues. Trimming took off 4 bases at V and 3 bases at J, with 7 bases between the two ends. The CDR3 is CSATPLYEQYF. The CDR3 coding sequence is TGCAGTGCTACACCCCTCTACGAGCAGTACTTC.

This clonotype was seen ten or more times. The CDR3 is CSARERRLGTGVYGYTF. Written as DNA, the CDR3 is TGCAGTGCTAGAGAGCGCCGACTCGGGACAGGGGTTTATGGCTACACCTTC. The V call is TRBV20-1, the J call TRBJ1-2; 10 bases map to TRBD1. V was pared by 0 bases and J by 5 bases, with 12 bases of the junction left unmatched. CDR1 DFQATT and CDR2 SNEGSKA come from the germline V gene (reference sequence). The CDR3 contains 17 residues.

This clonotype was seen ten or more times. The chain couples TRBV5-1 to TRBJ2-1; no firm D call. Trimming removed 0 bases from V and 8 bases from J, with 9 bases in between. Germline V CDR1 and CDR2: SGHRS, YFSETQ. This CDR3 is built from 13 residues. The CDR3 DNA reads TGCGCCAGCAGCTTGGGAGTCAGCTATGAGCAGTTCTTC. It is translated as CASSLGVSYEQFF.

This clonotype has at least ten counts. This chain links TRBV20-1 with TRBJ1-1, with D perhaps TRBD1 (5 bases). Germline lookup yields CDR1 DFQATT and CDR2 SNEGSKA (reference sequence). CDR3 length equals 13 residues. V was cut by 6 bases and J by 5 bases, with 16 bases left in between. The CDR3 loop reads CSAGRNGYTEAFF. Here the CDR3 DNA reads TGCAGTGCGGGACGCAATGGGTATACTGAAGCTTTCTTT.

This clonotype was detected ten times or more. This sequence joins TRBV5-1 and TRBJ1-2; D is perhaps TRBD1 (5 bases). V was trimmed by 0 bases and J by 4 bases, leaving 10 bases between them. The CDR3 length is 14 residues. Germline CDR1 is SGHRS and CDR2 is YFSETQ. The chain's CDR3 is CASSLEGDGYGYTF. CDR3 DNA sequence: TGCGCCAGCAGCTTGGAAGGGGACGGCTATGGCTACACCTTC.

This clonotype was counted many times. J is TRBJ1-2 and V is TRBV29-1; 12 bases are shared with TRBD1. Trimming cost V 4 bases and J 5 bases; bases outside gene matches: 8. Germline lookup yields CDR1 SQVTM and CDR2 ANQGSEA. There are 15 residues in the CDR3. The chain's CDR3 is CSVGTGTGGAYGYTF. The CDR3 nucleotides read TGCAGCGTTGGAACTGGGACAGGGGGCGCATATGGCTACACCTTC.

This clonotype came up many times. The CDR3 loop reads CASGFGKRTDTQYF. CDR3 bases: TGTGCTAGTGGTTTTGGCAAACGCACAGATACGCAGTATTTT. V usage is TRBV12-5 and J usage is TRBJ2-3; D is unclear. Germline V CDR1 and CDR2: LGHNT, FRNRAP. This CDR3 is 14 amino acids long. V lost 3 bases, J lost 1 base, and 8 bases lay in between.